This entry lists 12 T cell receptor beta chains sequenced from one sample in a study of OX40 agonist ivuxolimab in advanced cancers. Clones were sequenced by immunoSEQ multiplex PCR, and TCRdb holds only the in-frame ones, with some missing. This table holds 50,000 or so clones, around 88% found once. The sequences come from CD4+ or CD8+ T cells sorted from blood, collected in a trial of the OX40 agonist ivuxolimab. The receptors come from an adult with an advanced solid tumor such as melanoma, head and neck, liver or kidney cancer.

The chain is built from TRBV7-3 and TRBJ1-1; no firm D call. The length of the CDR3 is 18 residues. Germline CDR1 is SGHTA and CDR2 is FQGTGA. The germline V and J ends were trimmed by 4 bases and 0 bases, with 21 bases remaining between them. The CDR3 sequence is CASSSTPPGILMNTEAFF. Written as DNA, the CDR3 is TGTGCCAGCAGCTCCACCCCCCCGGGGATACTCATGAACACTGAAGCTTTCTTT.

The chain has TRBV13 and TRBJ2-3; a possible D gene is TRBD2 (5 bases). This CDR3 is built from 14 residues. Trimming took 3 bases from V and 0 from J, leaving 7 bases between them. Germline V lookup: CDR1 PRHDT, CDR2 FYEKMQ (reference sequence). CDR3 in amino acids: CASSFGLSTDTQYF. The CDR3 DNA reads as TGTGCCAGCAGCTTTGGACTTAGCACAGATACGCAGTATTTT.

The rearrangement links TRBV6-5 to TRBJ2-7; D is tentatively TRBD1 or TRBD2 (5 bases each). V was trimmed by 5 bases and J by 1 base, leaving 12 bases between them. The CDR3 sequence is 14 residues long. Germline CDR1 is MNHEY and CDR2 is SVGAGI. In DNA form, the CDR3 reads TGTGCCAGCAGTATCGAGGGACGTTCCTACGAGCAGTACTTC. Its protein is CASSIEGRSYEQYF.

The rearrangement links TRBV9 to TRBJ2-7; D is possibly TRBD1 or TRBD2 (5 bases each). The CDR3 loop spans 14 amino acids. The V end was cut by 4 bases, the J end by 4 bases, with 15 bases between. The germline V gene encodes CDR1 SGDLS and CDR2 YYNGEE. The CDR3 nucleotides are TGTGCCAGCAGCCTTGGGACCGCGACTTACGAGCAGTACTTC. It codes for CASSLGTATYEQYF.

The chain uses TRBV10-3 and TRBJ2-3, with D hard to call. The CDR3 is 14 residues long. The V end lost 2 bases, the J end lost 1 base, and 7 bases lay between the germline ends. Germline CDR1 reads ENHRY; CDR2 reads SYGVKD. Here the CDR3 reads CAISEKTRTDTQYF. DNA for the CDR3: TGTGCCATCAGTGAGAAGACGCGCACAGATACGCAGTATTTT.

The chain carries TRBV7-2 and TRBJ1-1; D is uncertain. This CDR3 is 13 amino acids long. Per the germline V gene, CDR1 is SGHTA and CDR2 is FQGNSA. V was cut by 2 bases and J by 3 bases, with 7 bases left in between. The CDR3 is CASSLREDTEAFF. CDR3 nucleotide sequence: TGTGCCAGCAGCTTAAGGGAGGACACTGAAGCTTTCTTT.

This chain links TRBV7-3 with TRBJ1-1, with 8 positions matching TRBD1. This CDR3 is 15 amino acids long. V lost 1 base and J lost 6; bases outside the gene matches: 7. The V gene's germline CDR1 is SGHTA and CDR2 FQGTGA. CDR3 loop: CASSLRARGLAEAFF. CDR3 DNA sequence: TGTGCCAGCAGCTTAAGGGCCAGGGGGCTGGCTGAAGCTTTCTTT.

The J gene is TRBJ2-1, the V gene TRBV4-1, with a possible D match to TRBD1 (6 bases). The germline V gene has CDR1 MGHRA and CDR2 YSYEKL. Trimming removed 2 bases from V and 4 bases from J, with 12 bases in between. The CDR3 is made up of 15 amino acids. This CDR3 reads CASSQRWGPYNEQFF. CDR3 in DNA: TGCGCCAGCAGCCAAAGGTGGGGGCCGTACAATGAGCAGTTCTTC.

The rearrangement joins TRBV11-2 to TRBJ1-2, with D perhaps TRBD1 (5 bases). There are 13 residues in the CDR3. Germline V gene data show CDR1 as SGHAT and CDR2 as FQNNGV. V was cut by 6 bases and J by 8 bases, with 16 bases left in between. The CDR3 nucleotides read TGTGCCAGCAGTGGCGTGGGGCCTCCAGGCTACACCTTC. It is translated as CASSGVGPPGYTF. The whole variable domain, filled in from reference TRBV11-2 and TRBJ1-2, reads EAGVAQSPRYKIIEKRQSVAFWCNPISGHATLYWYQQILGQGPKLLIQFQNNGVVDDSQLPKDRFSAERLKGVDSTLKIQPAKLEDSAVYLCASSGVGPPGYTFGSGTRLTVV.

This clone was found once. The rearrangement uses TRBV6-1 and TRBJ2-7, with TRBD1 as a possible D gene (5 bases). CDR1 is MNHNS, CDR2 SASEGT, per germline. The CDR3 covers 14 residues. V was cut by 2 bases and J by 7 bases, with 15 bases left in between. CDR3 residues: CASSERRAGREQYF. The DNA of the CDR3 is TGTGCCAGCAGTGAACGCAGGGCCGGTCGGGAGCAGTACTTC.

This sequence joins TRBV7-2 and TRBJ1-2, with a tentative D call TRBD1 (5 bases). V shed 5 bases and J shed 9 bases, with 16 bases lying between them. The CDR3 runs 13 residues. Germline V gene data show CDR1 as SGHTA and CDR2 as FQGNSA. In DNA, the CDR3 is TGTGCCAGCAGCGCGGGGACCCCTGGGAGCTACACCTTC. This encodes CASSAGTPGSYTF.

The chain uses TRBV19 and TRBJ1-5; 8 bases match TRBD1. The V segment lost 3 bases and the J segment 3 bases; nucleotides outside the gene matches: 4. This CDR3 is built from 15 residues. Germline-derived CDR1 and CDR2 are LNHDA and SQIVND (reference sequence). The CDR3 loop reads CASSIGTGLNQPQHF. Written as DNA, the CDR3 is TGTGCCAGTAGTATCGGGACAGGCCTCAATCAGCCCCAGCATTTT.